The 31 T cell receptor beta chains reported below all come from one sample, sequenced in a study of T cell changes during pregnancy in multiple sclerosis. The data were produced by immunoSEQ multiplex PCR, yet TCRdb's version contains in-frame clones alone and is incomplete. Of 40,000 to 50,000 clones in the sample, approximately 94% are singletons; the top ten hold less than 0.4%. Sequencing was performed on CD4+ T cells from peripheral blood mononuclear cells, taken in the third trimester of pregnancy. The source of these receptors is a female donor with multiple sclerosis, enrolled in a pregnancy study.

The rearrangement links TRBV6-6 to TRBJ1-5; D is perhaps TRBD1 (5 bases). Trimming stripped 5 bases from V and 0 bases from J, with 8 bases between. CDR1 and CDR2 from the germline V gene are MNHNY and SVGAGI (reference sequence). The CDR3 has 14 residues. The CDR3 sequence is CASSRQYSNQPQHF. DNA for the CDR3: TGTGCCAGCAGTCGACAGTATAGCAATCAGCCCCAGCATTTT.

This rearrangement joins TRBV6-6 to TRBJ2-7; D unclear. CDR1 and CDR2 (germline): MNHNY, SVGAGI (reference sequence). The CDR3 spans 15 residues. Trimming took off 2 bases at V and 0 bases at J, with 11 bases between the two ends. The CDR3 DNA follows: TGTGCCAGCAGTTACCCCCCTCCCCTCTCCTACGAGCAGTACTTC. Translation: CASSYPPPLSYEQYF.

The chain carries TRBV6-1 and TRBJ1-6; D unresolved. The germline CDR1 and CDR2 sequences are MNHNS and SASEGT. Trimming took 5 bases from V and 5 from J, leaving 13 bases between them. The CDR3 consists of 15 residues. CDR3 region: CASSPYGPDNSPLHF. CDR3 in DNA: TGTGCCAGCAGTCCCTATGGGCCGGATAATTCACCCCTCCACTTT.

J is TRBJ2-5 and V is TRBV19; D possibly corresponds to TRBD1 (5 bases). The V end was cut by 5 bases, the J end by 6 bases, with 13 bases between. The germline V gene encodes CDR1 LNHDA and CDR2 SQIVND (reference sequence). CDR3 length equals 13 residues. The DNA of the CDR3 is TGTGCCAGTAGTCCCACAGGTTTGAAGACCCAGTACTTC. Its protein is CASSPTGLKTQYF.

The V and J genes are TRBV7-9 and TRBJ1-2; no clear D gene. The CDR3 is made up of 14 amino acids. V lost 2 bases, J lost 7 bases, and 14 bases lay in between. The germline V gene encodes CDR1 SEHNR and CDR2 FQNEAQ (reference sequence). The CDR3 protein is CASSLSTFSGGYTF. CDR3 nucleotides: TGTGCCAGCAGCTTATCGACATTCTCAGGTGGCTACACCTTC.

The chain couples TRBV15 to TRBJ1-1, with 7 bases fitting TRBD1. Germline V lookup: CDR1 LNHNV, CDR2 YYDKDF (reference sequence). V dropped 2 bases and J dropped 7; count of bases not matched to a gene: 10. This CDR3 contains 15 residues. The chain's CDR3 is CATSRQQGISSEAFF. CDR3 DNA sequence: TGTGCCACCAGCAGACAACAGGGGATTAGTAGTGAAGCTTTCTTT.

J is TRBJ2-3 and V is TRBV27, with 10 bases aligning to TRBD1. Germline CDR1 MNHEY, CDR2 SMNVEV (reference sequence). V dropped 5 bases and J dropped 4; count of bases not matched to a gene: 9. This CDR3 is 16 amino acids long. CDR3 sequence: CASSPWDRGIADTQYF. As DNA, the CDR3 is TGTGCCAGCAGTCCCTGGGACAGGGGTATCGCAGATACGCAGTATTTT.

The chain couples TRBV28 to TRBJ1-5; D perhaps matches TRBD1 (6 bases). Germline-derived CDR1 and CDR2 are MDHEN and SYDVKM. This CDR3 is 17 amino acids long. With 3 bases removed from V and 4 bases from J, the gap between germline ends came to 19 bases. The DNA of the CDR3 is TGTGCCAGCAGTTTGCCGGGACAAGGGACATTAAATCAGCCCCAGCATTTT. It translates to CASSLPGQGTLNQPQHF.

The rearrangement joins TRBV19 to TRBJ1-2, with D unresolved. Germline V CDR1 and CDR2: LNHDA, SQIVND (reference sequence). The CDR3 is made up of 17 amino acids. Trimming pared 0 bases from V and 1 base from J, leaving 15 bases between. For the CDR3, the DNA is TGTGCCAGTAGTATAGATAGCACACGGAAGATTAACTATGGCTACACCTTC. Its translation: CASSIDSTRKINYGYTF.

J is TRBJ1-1 and V is TRBV19; 8 bases match TRBD1. Unmatched junction bases numbered 7, after V lost 5 bases and J lost 2 bases. CDR1 is LNHDA and CDR2 is SQIVND in the germline V gene (reference sequence). This CDR3 is built from 15 residues. This CDR3 is CASSPRQGRNTEAFF. In DNA form, the CDR3 reads TGTGCCAGTAGTCCTCGACAGGGGCGAAACACTGAAGCTTTCTTT. The full variable domain, in which reference TRBV19 and TRBJ1-1 provide the parts outside the CDR3, is DGGITQSPKYLFRKEGQNVTLSCEQNLNHDAMYWYRQDPGQGLRLIYYSQIVNDFQKGDIAEGYSVSREKKESFPLTVTSAQKNPTAFYLCASSPRQGRNTEAFFGQGTRLTVV.

The chain recombines TRBV10-3 with TRBJ1-2, with TRBD1 matching 8 bases. This CDR3 comprises 14 residues. Germline V gene data show CDR1 as ENHRY and CDR2 as SYGVKD. With V trimmed by 4 bases and J by 6 bases, 7 bases remained unmatched. The CDR3 protein is CAISATGTGNGYTF. For the CDR3, the DNA is TGTGCCATCAGTGCGACCGGGACAGGAAATGGCTACACCTTC.

The chain uses TRBV7-9 and TRBJ1-4, with TRBD1 matching over 7 bases. The germline V gene has CDR1 SEHNR and CDR2 FQNEAQ (reference sequence). With V trimmed by 5 bases and J by 8 bases, 11 bases remained unmatched. This CDR3 region has 15 residues. CDR3 loop: CASSARQGPSEKLFF. Written as DNA, the CDR3 is TGTGCCAGCAGCGCGCGACAGGGTCCCAGCGAAAAACTGTTTTTT.

The V and J genes are TRBV19 and TRBJ2-6, with D possibly TRBD1 on 6 matching bases. V was clipped by 6 bases and J by 1 base, with 10 bases between them. The CDR3 covers 15 residues. CDR1 and CDR2 (germline): LNHDA, SQIVND (reference sequence). Here the CDR3 reads CASRITGSGANVLTF. The CDR3 DNA is TGTGCCAGTAGGATAACAGGGTCTGGGGCCAACGTCCTGACTTTC.

This clone has only one observation. This chain links TRBV4-3 with TRBJ1-3; 7 bases map to TRBD1. Germline values: CDR1 LGHNA, CDR2 YSLEER. The CDR3 has 15 residues. Trimming took 1 base from V and 3 from J; bases not matched to a gene: 3. The CDR3 sequence is CASSQGQGDGNTIYF. DNA of the CDR3: TGCGCCAGCAGCCAAGGTCAGGGGGATGGAAACACCATATATTTT.

This clone showed up just a few times. This chain links TRBV5-6 with TRBJ1-6, with 11 nucleotides matching TRBD1. Trimming cost V 2 bases and J 13 bases; bases outside gene matches: 8. The CDR3 spans 15 residues. Germline CDR1 and CDR2: SGHDT and YYEEEE. The CDR3: CASSLPGQGDIPLHF. CDR3 nucleotides: TGTGCCAGCAGCTTACCGGGACAGGGGGATATTCCCCTCCACTTT.

This clone has only a few counts. V is TRBV4-2 and J is TRBJ1-5; D gene ambiguous. Germline assignment: CDR1 LGHNA and CDR2 YNFKEQ. This CDR3 is built from 16 residues. V gave up 5 bases and J gave up 5 bases, with 19 bases separating them. CDR3 protein: CASSSRHPLGYQPQHF. Here the CDR3 DNA reads TGTGCCAGCAGCTCTCGACACCCTTTAGGATATCAGCCCCAGCATTTT.

The chain has TRBV29-1 and TRBJ2-7; D is possibly TRBD1 (6 bases). V gave up 6 bases and J gave up 2 bases, with 20 bases separating them. This CDR3 spans 15 amino acids. Per germline, CDR1 SQVTM and CDR2 ANQGSEA. CDR3 in amino acids: CSVAGGRGFPYEQYF. CDR3 in DNA: TGCAGCGTCGCCGGTGGCAGGGGCTTTCCCTACGAGCAGTACTTC.

The rearrangement uses TRBV10-3 and TRBJ1-3; a possible D gene is TRBD1 (5 bases). Germline V gene lookup returns CDR1 ENHRY and CDR2 SYGVKD. V was pared by 2 bases and J by 4 bases, with 18 bases between. The CDR3 has 17 amino acids. CDR3 loop: CAISEDLGLPGGNTIYF. For the CDR3, the DNA is TGTGCCATCAGTGAGGACCTGGGACTCCCAGGGGGAAACACCATATATTTT.

CDR3 loop: CSVKGQGSPGELFF. CDR3 in DNA: TGCAGCGTTAAGGGACAGGGTAGTCCCGGGGAGCTGTTTTTT. This sequence joins TRBV29-1 and TRBJ2-2; TRBD1 aligns across 9 bases. Germline-derived CDR1 and CDR2 are SQVTM and ANQGSEA. The J segment lost 6 bases and the V segment lost 5 bases, leaving 7 bases of the junction unmatched. The CDR3 contains 14 residues.

The rearrangement joins TRBV18 to TRBJ2-2; TRBD1 is a possible D gene (6 bases). The CDR3 consists of 16 residues. Deletions cut 4 bases from V and 0 bases from J, with 12 bases between. CDR1 KGHSH and CDR2 LQKENI come from the germline V gene. The CDR3 here is CASSLTGLPNTGELFF. In DNA, the CDR3 is TGTGCCAGCTCACTTACAGGGCTACCGAACACCGGGGAGCTGTTTTTT.

The chain is built from TRBV5-1 and TRBJ1-1; the match to TRBD1 covers 7 bases. The CDR3 runs 15 residues. J gave up 2 bases and V 2 bases, and 6 bases lay outside the gene matches. The germline gives CDR1 SGHRS, CDR2 YFSETQ. The chain's CDR3 is CASSLQGRHNTEAFF. CDR3 nucleotides: TGCGCCAGCAGCTTACAGGGGCGTCACAACACTGAAGCTTTCTTT.

This sequence joins TRBV4-1 and TRBJ2-5; a weak D match, TRBD1 (6 bases). This CDR3 has 16 amino acids. V shed 1 base and J shed 4 bases, with 16 bases lying between them. The germline V gene encodes CDR1 MGHRA and CDR2 YSYEKL. CDR3 sequence reads: CASSQAATGNGETQYF. CDR3 sequence (DNA): TGCGCCAGCAGCCAAGCAGCAACAGGGAATGGAGAGACCCAGTACTTC.

The chain uses TRBV5-4 and TRBJ2-7; 8 bases agree with TRBD2. The ends lost 0 bases at V and 9 bases at J; junction bases unmatched: 11. In germline, CDR1 is SGHNT, CDR2 YYREEE (reference sequence). This CDR3 has 15 residues. In DNA form, the CDR3 reads TGTGCCAGCAGCTTGGCGGGTAGCGGGACCGTCGCGCAGTACTTC. Protein sequence: CASSLAGSGTVAQYF.

This chain uses TRBV19 with TRBJ1-2; TRBD1 agrees at 8 bases. V was pared by 3 bases and J by 7 bases, with 4 bases of the junction left unmatched. Germline V CDR1 and CDR2: LNHDA, SQIVND (reference sequence). This CDR3 has 13 residues. CDR3 protein: CASSIDRGFGYTF. DNA for the CDR3: TGTGCCAGTAGTATTGACAGGGGCTTTGGCTACACCTTC.

The genes are TRBV30 and TRBJ1-1, with D possibly matching TRBD1 (5 bases). The V gene's germline CDR1 is GTSNPN and CDR2 SVGIG (reference sequence). CDR3 length equals 11 residues. V was cut by 4 bases and J by 10 bases, with 13 bases left in between. The CDR3 sequence: CAWTTGHPAFF. DNA of the CDR3: TGTGCCTGGACTACAGGTCACCCAGCTTTCTTT.

The chain recombines TRBV11-3 with TRBJ2-7; 8 bases match TRBD1. CDR3 length: 15 residues. The trim removed 0 bases at V and 2 bases at J, leaving 3 bases unmatched. Germline-derived CDR1 and CDR2 are SGHNT and YENEEA. DNA for the CDR3: TGTGCCAGCAGCTTAGATGGGACAGGAGCCTACGAGCAGTACTTC. Amino acids: CASSLDGTGAYEQYF.

The rearrangement uses TRBV19 and TRBJ1-4, with 9 bases fitting TRBD1. With 7 bases clipped from V and 5 bases from J, the junction kept 5 bases outside the gene matches. The germline V gene encodes CDR1 LNHDA and CDR2 SQIVND (reference sequence). The CDR3 is made up of 14 amino acids. DNA of the CDR3: TGTGCCAGTACCTCGGACAGGGGAAATGAAAAACTGTTTTTT. It specifies CASTSDRGNEKLFF.

V gene TRBV5-1 combines with J gene TRBJ2-2; 10 bases are shared with TRBD2. The CDR3 spans 14 residues. Germline CDR1 reads SGHRS; CDR2 reads YFSETQ. With 2 bases clipped from V and 5 bases from J, the junction kept 0 bases outside the gene matches. The CDR3 nucleotides read TGCGCCAGCAGCTTAGCGGGAGGGACCGGGGAGCTGTTTTTT. Translated: CASSLAGGTGELFF.

This chain links TRBV9 with TRBJ2-5; 8 bases align to TRBD2. The germline V gene encodes CDR1 SGDLS and CDR2 YYNGEE. The CDR3 runs 18 residues. The ends lost 2 bases at V and 1 base at J; junction bases unmatched: 13. The CDR3, as DNA: TGTGCCAGCAGCGTGAGGCTAGCGGGCGAAGCGTCCCAAGAGACCCAGTACTTC. Amino acid sequence: CASSVRLAGEASQETQYF.

The chain couples TRBV5-4 to TRBJ1-4, with D tentatively TRBD1 (6 bases). Deletions cut 1 base from V and 0 bases from J, with 10 bases between. The CDR3 is made up of 16 amino acids. CDR1 SGHNT and CDR2 YYREEE come from the germline V gene (reference sequence). The CDR3 is CASSLRQDTTNEKLFF. DNA for the CDR3: TGTGCCAGCAGCTTGAGACAGGACACAACTAATGAAAAACTGTTTTTT.

This chain connects TRBV7-9 to TRBJ2-1, with D perhaps TRBD1 (6 bases). The V gene's germline CDR1 is SEHNR and CDR2 FQNEAQ (reference sequence). The CDR3 loop spans 15 amino acids. Trimming cost V 4 bases and J 9 bases, with 19 bases left between them. As DNA, the CDR3 is TGTGCCAGCAGCTACTTACAGGGTTCGTGGAGTGAGCAGTTCTTC. Amino acids: CASSYLQGSWSEQFF.